Below, 21 T cell receptor beta chains from the same sample are listed, as sequenced in a study of OX40 agonist ivuxolimab in advanced cancers. Receptors were amplified or captured by the immunoSEQ multiplex PCR assay. TCRdb took this table from immuneACCESS and kept in-frame rearrangements with V and J called. Such tables lack part of the clones; where checked against another copy, unresolved V genes explain under half of the gap, and the rest is unexplained. The sample table contains tens of thousands of clones; only one count was recorded for around nine tenths of them. The top ten constitute about 0.31% of the sample. Sequences were derived from CD4+ or CD8+ T cells sorted from blood, sampled in a trial of the OX40 agonist ivuxolimab. The receptor set was obtained from an adult with an advanced solid tumor such as melanoma, head and neck, liver or kidney cancer.

Only a few counts were recorded for this clone. V is TRBV18 and J is TRBJ2-7; D uncertain. Germline V CDR1 and CDR2: KGHSH, LQKENI. The CDR3 is 12 amino acids. V was shortened by 6 bases and J by 2 bases, with 8 bases between the two germline ends. CDR3 loop: CASSPATYEQYF. The CDR3, as DNA: TGTGCCAGCTCCCCAGCCACCTACGAGCAGTACTTC. The full variable domain, in which reference TRBV18 and TRBJ2-7 provide the parts outside the CDR3, is NAGVMQNPRHLVRRRGQEARLRCSPMKGHSHVYWYRQLPEEGLKFMVYLQKENIIDESGMPKERFSAEFPKEGPSILRIQQVVRGDSAAYFCASSPATYEQYFGPGTRLTVT.

This clone has only a few counts. The V call is TRBV7-2, the J call TRBJ1-2; TRBD1 is a possible D gene (5 bases). Trimming stripped 1 base from V and 3 bases from J, with 6 bases between. This CDR3 is 13 amino acids long. Germline V CDR1 and CDR2: SGHTA, FQGNSA. The CDR3 sequence: CASSLGGYYGYTF. The CDR3 nucleotides are TGTGCCAGCAGCTTAGGGGGCTACTATGGCTACACCTTC.

This clone was found a few times. CDR3 protein: CASSQDSYGYTF. For the CDR3, the DNA is TGTGCCAGCAGTCAAGACTCCTATGGCTACACCTTC. The chain joins TRBV9 to TRBJ1-2, with D unresolved. Looked up from germline, CDR1 is SGDLS and CDR2 is YYNGEE. The CDR3 covers 12 residues. The germline V and J ends were trimmed by 5 bases and 4 bases, with 9 bases remaining between them.

The chain is built from TRBV5-4 and TRBJ2-7, with TRBD2 matching 7 bases. Germline loops: CDR1 SGHNT, CDR2 YYREEE (reference sequence). This CDR3 contains 16 residues. V was pared by 6 bases and J by 1 base, with 13 bases of the junction left unmatched. CDR3 coding DNA: TGTGCCAGCACCCCGGGAGGAGGGACCTCATCCTACGAGCAGTACTTC. This encodes CASTPGGGTSSYEQYF.

The rearrangement joins TRBV2 to TRBJ1-1; D remains ambiguous. CDR3 length: 15 amino acids. Germline V gene data show CDR1 as SNHLY and CDR2 as FYNNEI. Between the trimmed V and J ends, which lost 0 bases and 1 base, there was a span of 9 bases. CDR3 DNA sequence: TGTGCCAGCAGTGAAGCGACGGGCCGGAACACTGAAGCTTTCTTT. Translation gives CASSEATGRNTEAFF.

The chain couples TRBV6-4 to TRBJ1-2; 12 bases align to TRBD1. The V segment lost 0 bases and the J segment 4 bases; nucleotides outside the gene matches: 12. The CDR3 is made up of 19 amino acids. Germline lookup yields CDR1 MRHNA and CDR2 SNTAGT. The CDR3 DNA reads as TGTGCCAGCAGTGACTCGATGTTCGGGACAGGGGGCTTCGTCTATGGCTACACCTTC. It yields the protein CASSDSMFGTGGFVYGYTF.

The chain recombines TRBV9 with TRBJ2-2; 9 bases line up with TRBD1. Germline-derived CDR1 and CDR2 are SGDLS and YYNGEE. The CDR3 length is 20 residues. V gave up 4 bases and J gave up 3 bases; unmatched junction bases: 19. This CDR3 is CASSPRNGGVDRGYTGELFF. The DNA of the CDR3 is TGTGCCAGCAGCCCACGGAATGGGGGTGTGGACAGGGGTTACACCGGGGAGCTGTTTTTT.

The chain uses TRBV14 and TRBJ1-1; D is ambiguous. The CDR3 sequence is 15 residues long. The germline CDR1 and CDR2 sequences are SGHDN and FVKESK. The ends were cut back, 4 bases at V and 0 bases at J, with 12 bases in the middle. CDR3 sequence reads: CASSRNSNMNTEAFF. In DNA form, the CDR3 reads TGTGCCAGCAGCCGCAACAGCAACATGAACACTGAAGCTTTCTTT.

This clone was seen once. The chain links TRBV29-1 to TRBJ2-7; D possibly corresponds to TRBD2 (6 bases). This CDR3 has 13 residues. With 4 bases removed from V and 7 bases from J, the gap between germline ends came to 17 bases. Germline CDR1 and CDR2: SQVTM and ANQGSEA. The CDR3 here is CSVGGVPREEQYF. The CDR3 DNA sequence: TGCAGCGTTGGAGGGGTCCCTCGGGAGGAGCAGTACTTC.

V usage is TRBV6-5 and J usage is TRBJ1-1; 7 nucleotides line up with TRBD1. Germline V lookup: CDR1 MNHEY, CDR2 SVGAGI. This CDR3 has 14 amino acids. The trim removed 6 bases at V and 1 base at J, leaving 5 bases unmatched. CDR3 residues: CASRPQGSNTEAFF. CDR3 DNA: TGTGCCAGCAGGCCACAGGGGTCGAACACTGAAGCTTTCTTT.

The V gene is TRBV7-6, the J gene TRBJ1-2, with D perhaps TRBD1 (5 bases). Trimming stripped 5 bases from V and 4 bases from J, with 11 bases between. Germline V gene sequence: CDR1 SGHVS, CDR2 FNYEAQ. This CDR3 has 13 amino acids. The CDR3 reads CASSAPGFYGYTF. CDR3 DNA sequence: TGTGCCAGCAGCGCCCCAGGGTTCTATGGCTACACCTTC.

The rearrangement joins TRBV4-3 to TRBJ2-7; 9 nucleotides align to TRBD1. This CDR3 contains 14 residues. Trimming at V came to 0 bases and at J to 3 bases, leaving 0 bases not matched to a gene. From germline, CDR1 is LGHNA and CDR2 YSLEER. The CDR3 here is CASSQEDRGYEQYF. CDR3 in DNA: TGCGCCAGCAGCCAAGAGGACAGGGGCTACGAGCAGTACTTC.

This clone occurred once. V usage is TRBV11-2 and J usage is TRBJ2-1; TRBD1 matches at 7 bases. This CDR3 contains 17 residues. Losses at the gene ends were 2 bases for V and 4 bases for J; bases not matched to a gene: 11. Germline V gene data show CDR1 as SGHAT and CDR2 as FQNNGV. As DNA, the CDR3 is TGTGCCAGCAGCTTACCCCATGACAGGGTATTATACAATGAGCAGTTCTTC. It is translated as CASSLPHDRVLYNEQFF.

V is TRBV4-3 and J is TRBJ2-6; D might be TRBD1 (6 bases). V lost 5 bases to trimming and J lost 4 bases, with 12 bases between them. The CDR3 loop spans 15 amino acids. In germline, CDR1 is LGHNA, CDR2 YSLEER. DNA for the CDR3: TGCGCCAGCAGCGAACAGGGAACCGGGGCCAACGTCCTGACTTTC. It yields the protein CASSEQGTGANVLTF.

CDR3 sequence reads: CASSIRGQGARGTEAFF. Here the CDR3 DNA reads TGTGCCAGTAGTATCAGGGGACAGGGGGCGCGAGGCACTGAAGCTTTCTTT. The chain is built from TRBV19 and TRBJ1-1, with 12 positions matching TRBD1. With V trimmed by 3 bases and J by 4 bases, 9 bases remained unmatched. The length of the CDR3 is 17 residues. Per the germline V gene, CDR1 is LNHDA and CDR2 is SQIVND (reference sequence).

This clone was observed a handful of times. The chain employs TRBV9 and TRBJ1-6; D might be TRBD1 (5 bases). This CDR3 contains 14 residues. Trimming removed 4 bases from V and 9 bases from J, with 14 bases in between. Germline CDR1 is SGDLS and CDR2 is YYNGEE. The CDR3 region has the DNA TGTGCCAGCAGCCCGGTCAGGGTCAGTTCACCCCTCCACTTT. Its protein is CASSPVRVSSPLHF.

This chain uses TRBV4-2 with TRBJ2-3, with D maybe TRBD2 (6 bases). The CDR3 covers 15 residues. Germline loops: CDR1 LGHNA, CDR2 YNFKEQ. Deletions cut 4 bases from V and 6 bases from J, with 17 bases between. The CDR3 is CASSPTRGAGDTQYF. CDR3 coding DNA: TGTGCCAGCAGCCCGACCCGTGGGGCGGGGGATACGCAGTATTTT.

The chain uses TRBV6-6 and TRBJ2-7, with a possible D match to TRBD1 (5 bases). CDR1 and CDR2 from the germline V gene are MNHNY and SVGAGI (reference sequence). V lost 2 bases and J lost 2, with 13 bases in between. The CDR3 sequence is 15 residues long. This chain's CDR3 is CASSYGQGGTYEQYF. The CDR3 coding sequence is TGTGCCAGCAGTTACGGCCAGGGCGGTACCTACGAGCAGTACTTC.

V is TRBV7-9 and J is TRBJ2-1, with a tentative D call TRBD1 (6 bases). Germline loops: CDR1 SEHNR, CDR2 FQNEAQ (reference sequence). V was cut by 2 bases and J by 6 bases, with 8 bases left in between. The CDR3 runs 13 residues. In nucleotides, the CDR3 is TGTGCCAGCAGCTTAAGGGGGTTCAATGAGCAGTTCTTC. This codes for CASSLRGFNEQFF.

V is TRBV7-9 and J is TRBJ1-3; 7 bases map to TRBD1. This CDR3 has 16 amino acids. The V and J ends lost 2 bases and 0 bases, in that order; junction bases with no gene match: 4. Germline V gene sequence: CDR1 SEHNR, CDR2 FQNEAQ (reference sequence). The CDR3 nucleotides are TGTGCCAGCAGCTTAACAGGGGCCTACTCTGGAAACACCATATATTTT. Protein sequence: CASSLTGAYSGNTIYF.

The chain links TRBV5-1 to TRBJ1-4, with 7 positions matching TRBD1. CDR1 and CDR2 (germline): SGHRS, YFSETQ. The CDR3 has 15 residues. J lost 7 bases, V lost 3 bases, and 9 bases had no gene match. CDR3 sequence (DNA): TGCGCCAGCAGCTGGGGGACAGTCGGTTCTGAAAAACTGTTTTTT. Amino acid sequence: CASSWGTVGSEKLFF.